This TCR beta chain stems from a study of response to subunit inactivated influenza vaccine. This CDR3 spans 16 amino acids. V lost 4 bases and J lost 6; bases outside the gene matches: 15. Germline CDR1 is SGHTS and CDR2 is YDEGEE. One entry per CDR3 protein, called by TCRdb with MiXCR from the RT-PCR reads. This table has hundreds of thousands of distinct CDR3 sequences, about 11% appearing once. These data are also associated with another study on T cells expressing NK-cell markers. According to that study: TCR beta cDNA was generated via 5'RACE template switching incorporating UMIs.

This sample comprised PBMCs from blood, obtained on the day of vaccination. This TCR was recovered from a man aged 50 to 59 who received an inactivated influenza vaccine. The genes are TRBV5-8 and TRBJ1-2; 7 nucleotides line up with TRBD1. The CDR3 nucleotides read TGTGCCAGCAGCCACGGACAGGTGGTTGTGAAGGATGGCTACACCTTC. Its translation: CASSHGQVVVKDGYTF.